The 7 T cell receptor beta chains listed next were all sequenced from one sample in a study of T cells in Graves' hyperthyroidism and ophthalmopathy. TCR beta CDR3 sequences were amplified from RNA transcripts. In the first-round RT-PCR of the TCR CDR3, the HTBI primer set was used. TCRdb itself ran the multiplex PCR reads through MiXCR, one entry per CDR3 protein. The table lists 340,000 or so distinct CDR3 sequences, approximately 16% of them singletons, with roughly 33% in the top ten. Material for sequencing was blood. Source of these receptors: a man aged 25-40 years with Graves' hyperthyroidism.

This clonotype has ten or more counts. This chain uses TRBV28 with TRBJ2-7; unclear D gene. CDR3 length equals 13 residues. V shed 5 bases and J shed 6 bases, with 14 bases lying between them. Germline CDR1 is MDHEN and CDR2 is SYDVKM. The DNA of the CDR3 is TGTGCCAGCAGTGCCTCAGATGTCAGCGAGCAGTACTTC. Its translation is CASSASDVSEQYF.

The rearrangement links TRBV5-1 to TRBJ2-5, with TRBD1 matching over 7 bases. J gave up 5 bases and V 4 bases, and 11 bases lay outside the gene matches. Germline CDR1 reads SGHRS; CDR2 reads YFSETQ. The CDR3 length is 15 residues. In nucleotides, the CDR3 is TGCGCCAGCAGCGTACGGGACAGCCCAAAGGAGACCCAGTACTTC. Amino acids: CASSVRDSPKETQYF. Full variable domain (rest looked up from reference TRBV5-1 and TRBJ2-5): KAGVTQTPRYLIKTRGQQVTLSCSPISGHRSVSWYQQTPGQGLQFLFEYFSETQRNKGNFPGRFSGRQFSNSRSEMNVSTLELGDSALYLCASSVRDSPKETQYFGPGTRLLVL.

Many counts were recorded for this clonotype. The chain uses TRBV24-1 and TRBJ2-3; 11 nucleotides align to TRBD2. The germline gives CDR1 KGHDR, CDR2 SFDVKD. This CDR3 region has 16 residues. The V segment lost 7 bases and the J segment 1 base; nucleotides outside the gene matches: 6. For the CDR3, the DNA is TGTGCCACCAGCCGGACTAGCGGGCGAGGCACAGATACGCAGTATTTT. Its protein product is CATSRTSGRGTDTQYF.

V gene TRBV5-1 combines with J gene TRBJ1-1, with no clear D. V shed 7 bases and J shed 1 base, with 14 bases lying between them. This CDR3 contains 14 residues. In germline, CDR1 is SGHRS, CDR2 YFSETQ. In DNA, the CDR3 is TGCGCCAGCCAGACGGCGCTTGGGAACACTGAAGCTTTCTTT. It specifies CASQTALGNTEAFF.

This clonotype was picked up many times. The chain recombines TRBV7-9 with TRBJ2-7; D may correspond to TRBD1 or TRBD2 (5 bases each). Trimming took off 0 bases at V and 1 base at J, with 16 bases between the two ends. The V gene's germline CDR1 is SEHNR and CDR2 FQNEAQ (reference sequence). The CDR3 sequence is 17 residues long. CDR3 loop: CASSLARGAGVSYEQYF. CDR3 in DNA: TGTGCCAGCAGCTTAGCGAGGGGCGCTGGGGTATCCTACGAGCAGTACTTC. Full variable domain (remainder filled in from reference TRBV7-9 and TRBJ2-7): DTGVSQNPRHKITKRGQNVTFRCDPISEHNRLYWYRQTLGQGPEFLTYFQNEAQLEKSRLLSDRFSAERPKGSFSTLEIQRTEQGDSAMYLCASSLARGAGVSYEQYFGPGTRLTVT.

V and J are TRBV27 and TRBJ2-2; possibly TRBD1 or TRBD2 for D (5 bases each). V was pared by 3 bases and J by 7 bases, with 9 bases between. Germline CDR1 reads MNHEY; CDR2 reads SMNVEV (reference sequence). CDR3 length equals 13 residues. The chain's CDR3 is CASSLGEFGELFF. Here the CDR3 DNA reads TGTGCCAGCAGTTTGGGGGAATTCGGGGAGCTGTTTTTT.

This clonotype was counted many times. The rearrangement links TRBV7-9 to TRBJ2-1; 7 bases fit TRBD2. There are 16 residues in the CDR3. Losses at the gene ends were 3 bases for V and 4 bases for J; bases not matched to a gene: 9. Germline lookup yields CDR1 SEHNR and CDR2 FQNEAQ (reference sequence). This chain's CDR3 is CASSLTRDYSYNEQFF. CDR3 coding DNA: TGTGCCAGCAGCTTGACTCGGGACTACTCTTACAATGAGCAGTTCTTC.